Here is one T cell receptor (beta chain) with its context. This sample stems from a study of control samples from healthy donors and cancer patients. The germline V gene encodes CDR1 GTSNPN and CDR2 SVGIG (reference sequence). J gave up 3 bases and V 3 bases, and 4 bases lay outside the gene matches. The length of the CDR3 is 14 residues. Assay: immunoSEQ multiplex PCR; the TCRdb copy retains only in-frame clones and omits some. The sample includes under 150,000 clones, 88% of them seen just once. Sequences were obtained from blood. The TCR originated in a woman in her twenties or thirties in good health. This chain joins TRBV30 and TRBJ2-7; 11 nucleotides match TRBD2. The CDR3 sequence is CAWSGLAGGYEQYF. As DNA, the CDR3 is TGTGCCTGGAGCGGTCTAGCGGGAGGCTACGAGCAGTACTTC. Full variable domain (missing parts from reference TRBV30 and TRBJ2-7): SQTIHQWPATLVQPVGSPLSLECTVEGTSNPNLYWYRQAAGRGLQLLFYSVGIGQISSEVPQNLSASRPQDRQFILSSKKLLLSDSGFYLCAWSGLAGGYEQYFGPGTRLTVT.